This T cell receptor beta chain was found in a study of tumor-infiltrating lymphocytes in primary liver carcinoma. For the study at large: The neoplasms were of stage T1-T3 N0M0, with dimensions of 4.2 to 10 cm across. Samples returned roughly 3.5 to 7.13 million productive TCRbeta reads each. Read depth did not differ significantly between tissue types. Study results and limitations: It was tumor-adjacent and tumor-blood pairs that overlapped less than tumor region pairs did.

In the case of this clonotype: Its antigen remains unidentified.

The CDR3 extends over 16 amino acids. Germline CDR1 and CDR2: MNHEY and SVGEGT. The J segment lost 7 bases and the V segment lost 5 bases, leaving 14 bases of the junction unmatched. Researchers generated TCR beta cDNA from around 0.55 ug of total RNA, relying on a constant-region primer. Modified slightly, ARM-PCR produced TCR beta libraries over three nested multiplex PCR rounds. Each of the first two PCR rounds ran approximately 10 cycles with TRBV1-TRBV30 forward and C-beta reverse primers. TCRdb used MiXCR to reprocess the multiplex PCR reads, holding one entry per CDR3 protein. The sample has about 75,000 distinct CDR3 sequences; under 75% are singletons. Total RNA and DNA came together from approximately 20-30 mg of bulk tissue without cell sorting.

The sequencing sample was made of tumor-adjacent normal liver tissue. The chain joins TRBV6-2 or TRBV6-3 to TRBJ2-1; 7 bases align to TRBD2. The TCR comes from a man aged 35 to 55 with primary liver carcinoma and hepatitis B virus infection. The CDR3 protein is CASSHGEGAGINEQFF. The DNA for the CDR3 is TGTGCCAGCAGTCACGGAGAAGGAGCGGGAATAAATGAGCAGTTCTTC.